The rows below give T cell receptor beta chains drawn from one sample of a study of CD4+ T cells in melanoma. Sequencing used immunoSEQ multiplex PCR; TCRdb keeps in-frame clones, though not all of them. The table records 50,000 to 60,000 clones, about 72% of them present only once. What was sequenced was tumor tissue. The receptors were sampled from a human donor with melanoma. CDR3s include the opening cysteine and the closing phenylalanine or tryptophan. A D gene is named only where the DNA matches it firmly. The listing skips clone size in some rows; elsewhere it reads once, few, many or a size class.

>TRBV7-3|TRBJ1-1|NA|once
TGTGCCAGCAGCTTAATGGCCTCAAACACTGAAGCTTTCTTT
CASSLMASNTEAFF
>TRBV14|TRBJ2-7|NA|NA
TGTGCCAGCAGCCAAGATTTTTCATCCGAGCAGTACTTC
CASSQDFSSEQYF
>TRBV4-1|TRBJ2-7|NA|NA
TGCGCCAGCAGCCAGACAGGTTACTACGAGCAGTACTTC
CASSQTGYYEQYF
>TRBV9|TRBJ1-6|NA|NA
TGTGCCAGCAGCGTAGAACAGAGCTATAATTCACCCCTCCACTTT
CASSVEQSYNSPLHF
>TRBV30|TRBJ2-2|NA|many
TGTGCCTGGAGCCCTCGGACAGGGACTACGAACACCGGGGAGCTGTTTTTT
CAWSPRTGTTNTGELFF
>TRBV7-9|TRBJ2-3|TRBD2|NA
TGTGCCAGCAGCTTATTCCCTAGCGGGGCGACAGATACGCAGTATTTT
CASSLFPSGATDTQYF
>TRBV7-9|TRBJ1-3|TRBD1|few
TGTGCCAGCAGCTGGGGACAGTCCTCTGGAAACACCATATATTTT
CASSWGQSSGNTIYF
>TRBV9|TRBJ2-5|TRBD2|many
TGTGCCAGCAGCGAGGGAGGGGCAGGGTTCGGGGAGACCCAGTACTTC
CASSEGGAGFGETQYF
>TRBV30|TRBJ1-1|NA|NA
TGTGCCTGGAGTGTACGTGGGGGTAGCGACACTGAAGCTTTCTTT
CAWSVRGGSDTEAFF
>TRBV7-2|TRBJ1-2|NA|NA
TGTGCCAGCAGCTTAGTCCCGGGTTCGGACTATGGCTACACCTTC
CASSLVPGSDYGYTF
>TRBV6-5|TRBJ2-2|TRBD1|NA
TGTGCCAGCAAAACCGGGACAGGGCGCACCGGGGAGCTGTTTTTT
CASKTGTGRTGELFF
>TRBV5-1|TRBJ2-1|NA|few
TGCGCCAGCAGCTTGGTCCCAGATCCCTACAATGAGCAGTTCTTC
CASSLVPDPYNEQFF
>TRBV15|TRBJ1-5|NA|NA
TGTGCCACCAGCCCGAGAGAACCCAATCAGCCCCAGCATTTT
CATSPREPNQPQHF
>TRBV9|TRBJ1-1|TRBD1|NA
TGTGCCAGCAGCCCCCTTGGGGACAGGGGTACTGAAGCTTTCTTT
CASSPLGDRGTEAFF
>TRBV6-5|TRBJ1-1|TRBD1|few
TGTGCCAGCAGTTACTCCCCAGGGGGCACTGAAGCTTTCTTT
CASSYSPGGTEAFF
>TRBV5-1|TRBJ2-7|NA|NA
TGCGCCAGCAGCTTGTCAGCGAGCTCCTACGAGCAGTACTTC
CASSLSASSYEQYF
>TRBV4-2|TRBJ2-3|TRBD2|NA
TGTGCCAGCAGCCACTTGACTAGCGGGGGGGCAGAGGATACGCAGTATTTT
CASSHLTSGGAEDTQYF
>TRBV6-1|TRBJ2-7|NA|once
TGTGCCAGCTCGGGCTACGAGCAGTACTTC
CASSGYEQYF
>TRBV4-1|TRBJ2-7|TRBD1|NA
TGCGCCAGCAGCCAAGATCACTACAGGGGTTCCTACGAGCAGTACTTC
CASSQDHYRGSYEQYF
>TRBV28|TRBJ1-1|NA|NA
TGTGCCAGCAGCGGCGGCGTGTCCGACACTGAAGCTTTCTTT
CASSGGVSDTEAFF
>TRBV11-1|TRBJ2-3|NA|NA
TGTGCCAGCAGCTTAGCTTATGGGGCTGGAGATACGCAGTATTTT
CASSLAYGAGDTQYF
>TRBV30|TRBJ2-7|NA|few
TGTGCCTGGAGTGGGGGCAGTTTCTACGAGCAGTACTTC
CAWSGGSFYEQYF